The rows below give T cell receptor beta chains drawn from one sample of a study of tumor-infiltrating lymphocytes in oesophageal squamous cell carcinoma. TCRdb re-analysed the PCR reads in MiXCR, keeping a single row per CDR3 protein. The table lists 5,500 to 6,500 distinct CDR3 sequences, 15% of them singletons. The sequenced material came from normal esophageal tissue next to the tumor. The receptors come from a male donor with esophageal squamous cell carcinoma. CDR3s include the opening cysteine and the closing phenylalanine or tryptophan. The D gene is left open where the match is weak. Clone size, where shown, is once, few, many, or a class for clones that have expanded.

V	size	J	D	CDR3	DNA
TRBV7-2	medium-sized	TRBJ1-2	.	CASSLTLLGNYGYTF	TGTGCCAGCAGCTTAACCCTTCTAGGGAACTATGGCTACACCTTC
TRBV5-1	many	TRBJ2-1	TRBD2	CASSDGTSGHNEQFF	TGCGCCAGCAGCGACGGGACTAGCGGCCACAATGAGCAGTTCTTC
TRBV7-6	medium-sized	TRBJ1-1	.	CASSTYRNTEAFF	TGTGCCAGCAGCACCTACAGGAACACTGAAGCTTTCTTT
TRBV5-5	medium-sized	TRBJ1-2	.	CASSLAYFNYGYTF	TGTGCCAGCAGCTTGGCGTACTTTAACTATGGCTACACCTTC
TRBV19	many	TRBJ2-5	.	CASKGQYQETQYF	TGTGCCAGTAAAGGACAGTACCAAGAGACCCAGTACTTC
TRBV6-1	medium-sized	TRBJ2-3	TRBD2	CASTLGGAGGLTQYF	TGTGCCAGCACCCTCGGCGGAGCGGGGGGGCTTACGCAGTATTTT
TRBV7-6	large	TRBJ2-3	.	CASSLKAVSSTDTQYF	TGTGCCAGCAGCCTAAAAGCCGTATCTAGCACAGATACGCAGTATTTT
TRBV5-6	few	TRBJ1-1	.	CASSLQGKAEAFF	TGTGCCAGCAGCTTGCAGGGTAAGGCTGAAGCTTTCTTT
TRBV6-1	many	TRBJ1-2	.	CASSSTGGAGGYTF	TGTGCCAGCAGTTCCACAGGCGGCGCAGGGGGCTACACCTTC
TRBV4-1	.	TRBJ1-1	.	CASSQDGTKREAFF	TGCGCCAGCAGCCAAGATGGAACAAAACGGGAAGCTTTCTTT
TRBV28	many	TRBJ1-2	.	CASSFTGTSYGYTF	TGTGCCAGCAGTTTCACAGGAACAAGCTATGGCTACACCTTC
TRBV19	few	TRBJ2-7	.	CASSMGRGSSSGYEQYF	TGTGCCAGTAGTATGGGCAGGGGAAGTAGTAGTGGCTACGAGCAGTACTTC
TRBV7-3	medium-sized	TRBJ2-5	TRBD1	CASRQYGTEGETQYF	TGTGCCAGCAGGCAATACGGGACAGAGGGAGAGACCCAGTACTTC
TRBV24-1	medium-sized	TRBJ2-3	TRBD2	CATSDSGGADTQYF	TGTGCCACCAGTGATAGCGGGGGGGCAGATACGCAGTATTTT
TRBV5-6	many	TRBJ2-7	TRBD1	CASSLDRGLGEQYF	TGTGCCAGCAGTCTGGACAGGGGTCTGGGCGAGCAGTACTTC
TRBV28	.	TRBJ1-2	TRBD1	CASLGQQYGYTF	TGTGCCAGCCTGGGACAGCAATATGGCTACACCTTC
TRBV5-1	.	TRBJ2-7	TRBD2	CASSLDGSGGRYEQYF	TGCGCCAGCAGCTTGGATGGTAGCGGGGGGCGCTACGAGCAGTACTTC
TRBV7-2	large	TRBJ2-1	.	CASSLARGEYNEQFF	TGTGCCAGCAGCTTAGCCAGGGGTGAATACAATGAGCAGTTCTTC
TRBV6-1	.	TRBJ1-5	.	CASTPGGGLNQPQHF	TGTGCCAGCACCCCGGGGGGGGGGCTGAATCAGCCCCAGCATTTT
TRBV28	many	TRBJ1-1	.	CASRGGQGNTEAFF	TGTGCCAGCAGGGGGGGCCAGGGGAACACTGAAGCTTTCTTT
TRBV7-2	medium-sized	TRBJ1-5	TRBD1	CASHVGTAISNQPQHF	TGTGCCAGTCACGTGGGGACAGCAATTAGCAATCAGCCCCAGCATTTT
TRBV28	many	TRBJ2-7	.	CASSLALGQTYEQYF	TGTGCCAGCAGTTTAGCTCTTGGACAGACCTACGAGCAGTACTTC
TRBV18	.	TRBJ2-7	.	CASSPPRQDNYEQYF	TGTGCCAGCTCACCACCCCGTCAGGACAACTACGAGCAGTACTTC
TRBV11-2	.	TRBJ2-7	.	CARSLEGYFEQYF	TGTGCCAGGAGCTTAGAGGGATACTTCGAGCAGTACTTC
TRBV12-3/TRBV12-4	many	TRBJ1-2	TRBD1	CASSSGQGRVNYGYTF	TGTGCCAGCAGCTCGGGACAGGGTAGGGTTAACTATGGCTACACCTTC
TRBV19	few	TRBJ1-4	.	CASSGPEPSTEKLFF	TGTGCCAGTAGCGGACCCGAGCCAAGTACGGAAAAACTGTTTTTT
TRBV7-2	medium-sized	TRBJ2-7	TRBD2	CASSLNLPSGSPEQYF	TGTGCCAGCAGCTTAAATCTTCCTAGCGGGTCCCCCGAGCAGTACTTC
TRBV11-2	many	TRBJ2-5	.	CASSLVAGAQETQYF	TGTGCCAGCAGCTTAGTTGCGGGGGCCCAAGAGACCCAGTACTTC
TRBV6-6	many	TRBJ1-2	.	CASSFEGRNYGYTF	TGTGCCAGCAGTTTTGAAGGGCGGAACTATGGCTACACCTTC
TRBV6-1	medium-sized	TRBJ2-3	.	CASSGTTSTDTQYF	TGTGCCAGCAGCGGGACGACTAGCACAGATACGCAGTATTTT
TRBV20-1	.	TRBJ2-7	.	CSARDEARLREQYF	TGCAGTGCTAGAGATGAGGCTAGGCTTCGGGAGCAGTACTTC
TRBV7-9	medium-sized	TRBJ2-2	.	CASSLGGYDGELFF	TGTGCCAGCAGCTTAGGGGGATATGACGGGGAGCTGTTTTTT
TRBV3-1	.	TRBJ2-5	TRBD2	CASSQVSGSGGTQYF	TGTGCCAGCAGCCAAGTATCCGGGTCGGGGGGGACCCAGTACTTC
TRBV6-1	many	TRBJ1-1	.	CASSEGTPNTEAFF	TGTGCCAGCAGTGAAGGGACACCGAACACTGAAGCTTTCTTT
TRBV7-3	medium-sized	TRBJ2-2	.	CASSHQGTGELFF	TGTGCCAGCAGCCACCAGGGAACCGGGGAGCTGTTTTTT
TRBV12-3/TRBV12-4	.	TRBJ1-5	.	CASSLGLGGNQLQHF	TGTGCCAGCAGTTTGGGGTTGGGAGGAAATCAGCTCCAGCATTTT
TRBV5-5	few	TRBJ2-7	TRBD1	CASSLLPGQGNSPLHF	TGTGCCAGCAGTCTTCTTCCGGGACAGGGAAACTCACCCCTCCACTTC
TRBV2	few	TRBJ2-3	TRBD2	CASSTGTSAPGSTQYF	TGTGCCAGCAGTACCGGGACTAGCGCCCCAGGGAGTACGCAGTATTTT
TRBV7-2	large	TRBJ2-5	TRBD1	CASSLVHRGPQETQYF	TGTGCCAGCAGCTTAGTACACAGGGGGCCGCAAGAGACCCAGTACTTC
TRBV12-3/TRBV12-4	many	TRBJ2-7	.	CASNHPGLPTYF	TGTGCCAGCAACCATCCGGGACTCCCGACGTACTTC
TRBV7-8	large	TRBJ2-3	.	CASSFRATEDTQYF	TGTGCCAGCAGCTTTCGAGCAACTGAAGATACGCAGTATTTT
TRBV11-3	many	TRBJ1-2	TRBD1	CASSSGGTGESANTF	TGTGCCAGCAGCTCGGGGGGGACAGGGGAATCTGCTAACACCTTC
TRBV27	many	TRBJ2-2	.	CASSTLLSGSGGELFF	TGTGCCAGCAGTACCTTATTATCAGGGTCAGGCGGGGAGCTGTTTTTT
TRBV6-1	once	TRBJ2-3	TRBD1	CVSSEMGGQGAGELYF	TGTGTCAGCAGTGAAATGGGGGGACAGGGCGCCGGGGAGCTGTATTTT
TRBV12-3/TRBV12-4	many	TRBJ1-4	.	CASSLTGGADNEKLFF	TGTGCCAGCAGTTTGACGGGAGGGGCAGATAATGAAAAACTGTTTTTT
TRBV18	few	TRBJ2-7	.	CASSPPNNYEQYF	TGTGCCAGCTCACCACCCAACAACTACGAGCAGTACTTC
TRBV20-1	.	TRBJ1-2	.	CSASLQGSLYGYTF	TGCAGTGCTAGTTTGCAGGGTAGCCTCTATGGCTACACCTTC
TRBV5-1	many	TRBJ1-5	.	CASSLIPNQPQHF	TGCGCCAGCAGCTTGATTCCAAATCAGCCCCAGCATTTT
TRBV5-1	.	TRBJ1-2	.	CASSLDRNYGYTF	TGCGCCAGCAGCTTGGACAGGAACTATGGCTACACCTTC
TRBV12-5	.	TRBJ1-1	.	CASALNWDTEAFF	TGTGCTAGTGCTTTGAACTGGGACACTGAAGCTTTCTTT
TRBV7-6	medium-sized	TRBJ1-2	.	CASSLGAGENYGYTF	TGTGCCAGCAGCTTAGGTGCAGGGGAAAACTATGGCTACACCTTC
TRBV7-3	many	TRBJ2-2	.	CASSLQGELFF	TGTGCCAGCAGCTTACAGGGGGAGCTGTTTTTT
TRBV19	medium-sized	TRBJ2-2	.	CASSPRVGGTGELFF	TGTGCCAGTAGTCCCCGGGTCGGAGGGACCGGGGAGCTGTTTTTT